These T cell receptor beta chains were read from a single sample in a study of cytomegalovirus exposure and HLA in healthy donors. Method: immunoSEQ multiplex PCR; TCRdb's copy keeps in-frame clones and lacks some. The sample consists of about 300,000 clones, more than 80% of them appearing once. The sample comprised PBMCs. The source of these receptors is a man aged 35 to 55 in good health and CMV-seropositive. Both conserved end residues are part of each CDR3. The D gene is left open where the match is weak. Clone sizes are given selectively: once, few, many, or a class where the clone is expanded.

few | TRBJ1-1 | . | TRBV6-5 | CASSYSSGVNTEAFF | TGTGCCAGCAGTTACTCGAGCGGGGTGAACACTGAAGCTTTCTTT
. | TRBJ2-1 | . | TRBV9 | CASSVVHESSYNEQFF | TGTGCCAGCAGCGTAGTTCATGAGAGCTCCTACAATGAGCAGTTCTTC
once | TRBJ1-2 | . | TRBV12-5 | CASGFSNYGYTF | TGTGCTAGTGGTTTCTCCAACTATGGCTACACCTTC
few | TRBJ1-1 | . | TRBV5-1 | CASSLADTEAFF | TGCGCCAGCAGCTTGGCTGACACTGAAGCTTTCTTT
. | TRBJ2-7 | TRBD1 | TRBV5-4 | CASSLRDRGGEQYF | TGTGCCAGCAGCTTGCGGGACAGGGGAGGGGAGCAGTACTTC
few | TRBJ2-1 | . | TRBV6-6 | CASSLGEQFF | TGTGCCAGCAGCCTAGGTGAGCAGTTCTTC
. | TRBJ2-7 | . | TRBV7-6 | CASSLAQRPYEQYF | TGTGCCAGCAGCTTAGCCCAGCGTCCCTACGAGCAGTACTTC
. | TRBJ2-1 | . | TRBV4-3 | CASSQEETGYNEQFF | TGCGCCAGCAGCCAAGAGGAGACTGGCTACAATGAGCAGTTCTTC
. | TRBJ2-1 | TRBD1 | TRBV2 | CASSGAGGSYNEQFF | TGTGCCAGCAGTGGGGCAGGGGGTTCCTACAATGAGCAGTTCTTC
. | TRBJ1-5 | TRBD1 | TRBV27 | CASSWDRGQPQHF | TGTGCCAGCAGTTGGGACAGGGGTCAGCCCCAGCATTTT
. | TRBJ2-1 | TRBD2 | TRBV5-5 | CASSLLAGNEQFF | TGTGCCAGCAGCTTACTAGCGGGAAATGAGCAGTTCTTC
. | TRBJ1-1 | TRBD1 | TRBV11-3 | CASSLDSAGGEAFF | TGTGCCAGCAGCTTAGATTCGGCAGGGGGGGAAGCTTTCTTT
. | TRBJ1-4 | . | TRBV19 | CASSMDGGEKLFF | TGTGCCAGTAGTATGGATGGGGGGGAAAAACTGTTTTTT
. | TRBJ2-3 | . | TRBV27 | CASSPRGNGDTQYF | TGTGCCAGCAGTCCAAGAGGAAACGGGGATACGCAGTATTTT
. | TRBJ2-6 | TRBD2 | TRBV2 | CASSERVVGLAGPGANVLTF | TGTGCCAGCAGCGAACGGGTTGTGGGACTAGCGGGACCTGGGGCCAACGTCCTGACTTTC
. | TRBJ1-5 | TRBD1 | TRBV2 | CASSITGGNQPQHF | TGTGCCAGCAGTATCACAGGGGGCAATCAGCCCCAGCATTTT
. | TRBJ2-5 | TRBD1 | TRBV2 | CASIFRDRDVETQYF | TGTGCCAGCATCTTCCGGGACAGGGACGTGGAGACCCAGTACTTC
. | TRBJ2-1 | . | TRBV11-2 | CASSFFLANEQFF | TGTGCCAGCAGCTTTTTCCTAGCGAATGAGCAGTTCTTC
. | TRBJ2-1 | TRBD1 | TRBV5-4 | CASSLAAFSQGAVYNEQFF | TGTGCCAGCAGCTTGGCCGCGTTTTCACAGGGGGCGGTCTACAATGAGCAGTTCTTC
. | TRBJ2-2 | TRBD1 | TRBV5-1 | CASSVGQANTGELFF | TGCGCCAGCAGCGTTGGACAGGCGAACACCGGGGAGCTGTTTTTT
. | TRBJ1-5 | TRBD1 | TRBV19 | CASSIHPGGKGNQPQHF | TGTGCCAGTAGTATACACCCAGGGGGGAAGGGGAATCAGCCCCAGCATTTT
. | TRBJ1-3 | . | TRBV6-6 | CASTLQGTTGNTIYF | TGTGCCAGCACTTTACAGGGTACGACTGGAAACACCATATATTTT
. | TRBJ1-2 | . | TRBV11-2 | CASSFEGDGYTF | TGTGCCAGCAGCTTTGAGGGGGATGGCTACACCTTC
. | TRBJ2-7 | TRBD2 | TRBV5-4 | CASSLAGRSYEQYF | TGTGCCAGCAGCTTGGCCGGGAGGTCCTACGAGCAGTACTTC
. | TRBJ1-4 | . | TRBV10-3 | CAISGDGNEKLFF | TGTGCCATCAGTGGAGACGGGAATGAAAAACTGTTTTTT